This T cell receptor beta chain was profiled in a study of T-cell reconstitution after alpha-beta-depleted transplantation in children. The authors prepared the TCRbeta library with unique molecular identifiers. MiXCR, run by TCRdb on the PCR reads, gives a single entry per CDR3 protein. The table lists around 670,000 distinct CDR3 sequences, about 12% of them singletons, with around 0.79% in the top ten. This clonotype was recorded at least ten times. This CDR3 is 11 amino acids long. Trimming pared 3 bases from V and 9 bases from J, leaving 6 bases between. This chain joins TRBV12-3 or TRBV12-4 and TRBJ2-1; D is ambiguous. This receptor was obtained from a girl aged 2 to 9 with congenital amegakaryocytic thrombocytopenia, due to receive a stem cell transplant. The sequencing here drew on PBMCs, taken before TCRalphabeta/CD19-depleted stem cell transplant. CDR3 nucleotide sequence: TGTGCCAGCAGTTTTAATGGTGAGCAGTTCTTC. Protein sequence: CASSFNGEQFF.